These 29 T cell receptor beta chains were all obtained from the same sample, sequenced in a study of T cell responses to AZD1222 COVID-19 vaccine. Data came from immunoSEQ multiplex PCR; TCRdb stores just in-frame clones and leaves some out. This table holds about 150,000 clones, about 90% found once. Sequencing was performed on peripheral blood, taken on day 0 of AZD1222 vaccination. The origin of the receptors is an adult in good health.

Here the CDR3 reads CASSIGGVGNTIYF. CDR3 sequence (DNA): TGTGCCAGTAGTATAGGGGGCGTTGGAAACACCATATATTTT. The chain has TRBV19 and TRBJ1-3, with a possible D match to TRBD1 (5 bases). This CDR3 is built from 14 residues. The V end was cut by 1 base, the J end by 3 bases, with 7 bases between. CDR1 and CDR2 (germline): LNHDA, SQIVND (reference sequence).

The chain is built from TRBV28 and TRBJ1-1; no firm D call. The CDR3 is 15 residues long. V was clipped by 1 base and J by 1 base, with 10 bases between them. Germline V lookup: CDR1 MDHEN, CDR2 SYDVKM. CDR3 residues: CASSLLVPPNTEAFF. CDR3 sequence (DNA): TGTGCCAGCAGTTTATTGGTTCCGCCGAACACTGAAGCTTTCTTT.

The rearrangement joins TRBV12-3 or TRBV12-4 to TRBJ2-7; unclear D gene. Between the trimmed V and J ends, which lost 2 bases and 6 bases, there was a span of 5 bases. This CDR3 contains 11 residues. This CDR3 is CASSLLSEQYF. The CDR3 DNA is TGTGCCAGCAGTTTATTGTCCGAGCAGTACTTC.

This clone was observed a single time. The chain uses TRBV4-2 and TRBJ2-5, with D maybe TRBD2 (7 bases). This CDR3 is 17 amino acids long. The V gene's germline CDR1 is LGHNA and CDR2 YNFKEQ. The V end lost 0 bases, the J end lost 5 bases, and 19 bases lay between the germline ends. The chain's CDR3 is CASSQDPGGAGVETQYF. DNA of the CDR3: TGTGCCAGCAGCCAAGACCCGGGAGGTGCAGGGGTGGAGACCCAGTACTTC.

The chain uses TRBV19 and TRBJ2-7, with a possible D match to TRBD2 (5 bases). The length of the CDR3 is 16 residues. The V gene lost 4 bases and the J gene lost 6 bases, with 22 bases spanning the gap. Germline CDR1 is LNHDA and CDR2 is SQIVND (reference sequence). CDR3 loop: CASSNPSDGGRSEQYF. CDR3 bases: TGTGCCAGTAGTAACCCCAGTGATGGAGGAAGAAGCGAGCAGTACTTC.

This chain uses TRBV29-1 with TRBJ1-3; D remains unclear. Germline CDR1 and CDR2: SQVTM and ANQGSEA. Trimming left V 3 bases short and J 8 bases short, with 11 bases between. The CDR3 spans 12 residues. The DNA for the CDR3 is TGCAGCGTTGACCCCGGAGTGGACACCATATATTTT. It specifies CSVDPGVDTIYF.

The chain employs TRBV30 and TRBJ2-1; 7 bases match TRBD1. J lost 9 bases, V lost 0 bases, and 5 bases had no gene match. CDR1 and CDR2 from the germline V gene are GTSNPN and SVGIG (reference sequence). The CDR3 spans 13 residues. CDR3 in DNA: TGTGCCTGGAGTGTATTTGAGGGGGCTGAGCAGTTCTTC. It specifies CAWSVFEGAEQFF.

This rearrangement joins TRBV7-9 to TRBJ1-4; no reliable D call. From germline, CDR1 is SEHNR and CDR2 FQNEAQ (reference sequence). V dropped 9 bases and J dropped 5 bases, with 10 bases sitting between them. The CDR3 totals 12 residues. CDR3 sequence: CASRNTNEKLFF. Written as DNA, the CDR3 is TGTGCCAGTCGAAACACAAATGAAAAACTGTTTTTT.

This rearrangement joins TRBV5-1 to TRBJ1-6; unclear D gene. This CDR3 is built from 16 residues. Trimming took 0 bases from V and 6 from J, leaving 13 bases between them. From germline, CDR1 is SGHRS and CDR2 YFSETQ. The CDR3, as DNA: TGCGCCAGCAGCTTGGCTTGGCCAGGCATTAATTCACCCCTCCACTTT. Translation gives CASSLAWPGINSPLHF.

This chain uses TRBV6-5 with TRBJ2-5; the D call may be TRBD1 or TRBD2 (6 bases each). CDR1 MNHEY and CDR2 SVGAGI come from the germline V gene. Trimming left V 0 bases short and J 5 bases short, with 16 bases between. This CDR3 region has 16 residues. The CDR3 sequence is CASSYSSGGGKETQYF. In DNA form, the CDR3 reads TGTGCCAGCAGTTACTCGAGTGGAGGGGGGAAGGAGACCCAGTACTTC.

The J gene is TRBJ1-2, the V gene TRBV12-3 or TRBV12-4; TRBD1 might be the D (6 bases). The CDR3 contains 13 residues. The germline V and J ends were trimmed by 8 bases and 7 bases, with 17 bases remaining between them. The CDR3 coding sequence is TGTGCCAGCGGGGGGGGGCGAGTTCGTGGCTACACCTTC. It yields the protein CASGGGRVRGYTF.

CDR3: CASSDSGGTGELFF. The DNA for the CDR3 is TGTGCCAGCAGTGACAGTGGGGGCACCGGGGAGCTGTTTTTT. This chain links TRBV6-4 with TRBJ2-2; D assignment may be TRBD1 or TRBD2 (5 bases each). The CDR3 is made up of 14 amino acids. The V and J ends lost 2 bases and 4 bases respectively, with 8 bases between them. The germline V gene has CDR1 MRHNA and CDR2 SNTAGT.

The rearrangement uses TRBV28 and TRBJ2-7; D is possibly TRBD1 or TRBD2 (6 bases each). The V end was cut by 8 bases, the J end by 7 bases, with 24 bases between. The CDR3 spans 15 residues. Germline V CDR1 and CDR2: MDHEN, SYDVKM. As DNA, the CDR3 is TGTGCCAGCGCCGCCTGGGGGGCCTCCTCGGGAGAGCAGTACTTC. It yields the protein CASAAWGASSGEQYF.

This chain joins TRBV19 and TRBJ1-1, with 7 bases matching TRBD1. Trimming cost V 2 bases and J 5 bases; bases outside gene matches: 11. Germline CDR1 LNHDA, CDR2 SQIVND (reference sequence). This CDR3 spans 16 amino acids. The CDR3 loop reads CASSINSKGARTEAFF. The CDR3 coding sequence is TGTGCCAGTAGTATAAATTCGAAGGGGGCGAGGACTGAAGCTTTCTTT. The full variable domain, in which reference TRBV19 and TRBJ1-1 provide the parts outside the CDR3, is DGGITQSPKYLFRKEGQNVTLSCEQNLNHDAMYWYRQDPGQGLRLIYYSQIVNDFQKGDIAEGYSVSREKKESFPLTVTSAQKNPTAFYLCASSINSKGARTEAFFGQGTRLTVV.

The chain employs TRBV6-5 and TRBJ2-3; D possibly matches TRBD1 or TRBD2 (5 bases each). Germline lookup yields CDR1 MNHEY and CDR2 SVGAGI. The CDR3 extends over 14 amino acids. The V and J ends lost 2 bases and 0 bases respectively, with 6 bases between them. The CDR3 region has the DNA TGTGCCAGCAGTTACCGGGACAGCACAGATACGCAGTATTTT. Translating gives CASSYRDSTDTQYF.

The chain joins TRBV7-3 to TRBJ2-1; no clear D. V lost 1 base, J lost 5 bases, and 6 bases lay in between. This CDR3 has 13 amino acids. Looked up from germline, CDR1 is SGHTA and CDR2 is FQGTGA. CDR3 loop: CASSLRDHNEQFF. The CDR3 region has the DNA TGTGCCAGCAGCTTAAGGGATCACAATGAGCAGTTCTTC.

The count of this clone is one. J is TRBJ2-2 and V is TRBV5-1; D gene ambiguous. The CDR3 totals 12 residues. CDR1 is SGHRS and CDR2 is YFSETQ in the germline V gene. The ends were cut back, 4 bases at V and 1 base at J, with 2 bases in the middle. DNA for the CDR3: TGCGCCAGCAGCCAGAACACCGGGGAGCTGTTTTTT. It specifies CASSQNTGELFF.

The chain couples TRBV2 to TRBJ1-3, with D unclear. CDR1 and CDR2 (germline): SNHLY, FYNNEI. The V gene lost 6 bases and the J gene lost 2 bases, with 5 bases spanning the gap. The CDR3 is made up of 12 amino acids. This CDR3 reads CASRPTGNTIYF. The CDR3 region has the DNA TGTGCCAGCAGGCCGACTGGAAACACCATATATTTT.

The rearrangement uses TRBV19 and TRBJ2-7, with D possibly being TRBD2 (6 bases). The ends were cut back, 4 bases at V and 4 bases at J, with 17 bases in the middle. The germline V gene encodes CDR1 LNHDA and CDR2 SQIVND (reference sequence). This CDR3 region has 15 residues. CDR3 sequence (DNA): TGTGCCAGTAGTAAAGGGGACTTAGTCCTGTACGAGCAGTACTTC. This gives the protein CASSKGDLVLYEQYF.

This chain links TRBV5-8 with TRBJ1-6, with D hard to call. V lost 1 base, J lost 0 bases, and 8 bases lay in between. Germline V lookup: CDR1 SGHTS, CDR2 YDEGEE. The CDR3 covers 16 residues. CDR3 nucleotide sequence: TGTGCCAGCAGCTTGTACAAGAGCTCCTATAATTCACCCCTCCACTTT. It encodes CASSLYKSSYNSPLHF.

This clone was seen just once. At one end the junction does not follow the germline gene, possibly because of a read error. The chain joins TRBV7-7 to TRBJ2-5; 13 nucleotides match TRBD2. CDR1 and CDR2 (germline): SSHAT, FNYEAQ (reference sequence). The CDR3 is 18 amino acids. The CDR3 nucleotides read TGTGCTAGCAGCCGGCAAGTGGGACTAGCGGGACCCAAAGAGACCCAGTACTTC. Protein: CASSRQVGLAGPKETQYF.

The chain has TRBV3-1 (or the pseudogene TRBV3-2) and TRBJ1-6; a weak D match, TRBD1 (6 bases). V was cut by 6 bases and J by 9 bases, with 15 bases left in between. Germline lookup yields CDR1 LGHDT and CDR2 YNNKEL (reference sequence). This CDR3 spans 14 amino acids. The CDR3 region is CASSLTTGRSPLHF. DNA of the CDR3: TGTGCCAGCAGTCTCACTACAGGGCGTTCACCCCTCCACTTT.

The chain couples TRBV4-2 to TRBJ1-2; D call uncertain. V lost 2 bases and J 8 bases, leaving 18 bases between the germline ends. The CDR3 has 15 amino acids. Germline values: CDR1 LGHNA, CDR2 YNFKEQ. This CDR3 reads CASSQLDGEEYGYTF. The DNA for the CDR3 is TGTGCCAGCAGCCAACTGGACGGGGAAGAGTACGGCTACACCTTC.

The V gene is TRBV10-2, the J gene TRBJ1-1; no definite D call. The germline V gene has CDR1 WSHSY and CDR2 SAAADI. The CDR3 has 15 amino acids. Trimming pared 7 bases from V and 5 bases from J, leaving 20 bases between. DNA of the CDR3: TGCGCCAGCACGGGATGGAGGCATCGGGAAACTGAAGCTTTCTTT. Translated: CASTGWRHRETEAFF.

The chain has TRBV28 and TRBJ2-1; D unclear. Germline-derived CDR1 and CDR2 are MDHEN and SYDVKM. The CDR3 contains 14 residues. The V end lost 2 bases, the J end lost 7 bases, and 12 bases lay between the germline ends. CDR3 in DNA: TGTGCCAGCAGTTTACAGTCCGAGGCAAATGAGCAGTTCTTC. It specifies CASSLQSEANEQFF.

The V call is TRBV24-1, the J call TRBJ2-2; D possibly corresponds to TRBD1 (6 bases). CDR1 is KGHDR, CDR2 SFDVKD, per germline. Between the trimmed V and J ends, which lost 6 bases and 6 bases, there was a span of 19 bases. The CDR3 has 16 amino acids. The CDR3 nucleotides are TGTGCCACCAGTCATGGGGCAGGGGTAGGACCCGGGGAGCTGTTTTTT. Translating gives CATSHGAGVGPGELFF.

The CDR3 loop reads CASTPGQDEKLFF. The CDR3 DNA sequence: TGTGCCAGCACCCCGGGGCAGGATGAAAAACTGTTTTTT. This chain links TRBV28 with TRBJ1-4; D is possibly TRBD1 (5 bases). The germline gives CDR1 MDHEN, CDR2 SYDVKM. Trimming cost V 7 bases and J 6 bases, with 12 bases left between them. The CDR3 extends over 13 amino acids.

CDR3 sequence: CASSSPRTGTLNEQFF. Written as DNA, the CDR3 is TGTGCCAGCAGTTCCCCACGAACCGGGACCCTGAATGAGCAGTTCTTC. The chain has TRBV7-9 and TRBJ2-1; D tentatively reads TRBD1 or TRBD2 (5 bases each). This CDR3 region has 16 residues. Germline V gene sequence: CDR1 SEHNR, CDR2 FQNEAQ (reference sequence). V was shortened by 6 bases and J by 7 bases, with 22 bases between the two germline ends.

This clone was detected only a few times. CDR3 bases: TGTGCCAGCAGCCAAGACGAAGGGCGGCCCTTCCACGAGCAGTACTTC. Translation gives CASSQDEGRPFHEQYF. The chain uses TRBV4-2 and TRBJ2-7; D not resolved. Germline CDR1 and CDR2: LGHNA and YNFKEQ. The CDR3 is 16 residues long. Trimming removed 0 bases from V and 5 bases from J, with 17 bases in between.